The next 10 T cell receptor beta chains were all read from a single sample in a study of T cell responses to AZD1222 COVID-19 vaccine. Measured with immunoSEQ multiplex PCR; TCRdb has only the in-frame clones, and not every one. Counted here are tens of thousands of clones, about 90% occurring once; the ten biggest clones make up around 5.2%. The sample was peripheral blood, taken on day 0 of MenACWY control vaccination. These receptors were collected from an adult in good health.

The V gene is TRBV28, the J gene TRBJ1-2; D might be TRBD1 (5 bases). CDR1 is MDHEN and CDR2 is SYDVKM in the germline V gene. The CDR3 spans 15 residues. The ends were cut back, 4 bases at V and 7 bases at J, with 19 bases in the middle. The CDR3 sequence is CASSSNQGGRGGYTF. The CDR3 DNA reads as TGTGCCAGCAGTTCTAATCAGGGTGGGCGGGGTGGCTACACCTTC.

Concerning this clone itself: Additional DNA sequences in this sample encode the identical CDR3. V gene TRBV7-2 combines with J gene TRBJ2-7; 10 bases align to TRBD2. CDR3 length equals 14 residues. V lost 5 bases, J lost 3 bases, and 4 bases stayed unmatched. CDR1 is SGHTA, CDR2 FQGNSA, per germline. CDR3 in amino acids: CASSPSGGSYEQYF. CDR3 bases: TGTGCCAGCAGCCCTAGCGGGGGAAGCTACGAGCAGTACTTC.

The chain links TRBV27 to TRBJ1-2; 9 bases are shared with TRBD1. Germline trimming cut 5 bases from V and 3 bases from J; bases unmatched to any gene: 7. The CDR3 loop spans 15 amino acids. Germline V gives CDR1 MNHEY, CDR2 SMNVEV (reference sequence). Written as DNA, the CDR3 is TGTGCCAGCAGTAAAAGGACAGGGGAGTACTATGGCTACACCTTC. Protein product: CASSKRTGEYYGYTF.

The chain joins TRBV27 to TRBJ1-2; 9 nucleotides align to TRBD1. CDR1 MNHEY and CDR2 SMNVEV come from the germline V gene (reference sequence). Trimming took 6 bases from V and 1 from J; bases not matched to a gene: 3. The CDR3 is made up of 14 amino acids. The CDR3, as DNA: TGTGCCAGCAGGCGGGACAGGGATAACTATGGCTACACCTTC. Translation gives CASRRDRDNYGYTF.

The chain couples TRBV19 to TRBJ2-7; weak D call: TRBD2 (5 bases). The CDR3 is 12 amino acids. V lost 4 bases and J lost 7, with 11 bases in between. Looked up from germline, CDR1 is LNHDA and CDR2 is SQIVND (reference sequence). In DNA, the CDR3 is TGTGCCAGTAGTACAGACCGGGGAGAGCAGTACTTC. Translation: CASSTDRGEQYF. Full variable domain (remainder filled in from reference TRBV19 and TRBJ2-7): DGGITQSPKYLFRKEGQNVTLSCEQNLNHDAMYWYRQDPGQGLRLIYYSQIVNDFQKGDIAEGYSVSREKKESFPLTVTSAQKNPTAFYLCASSTDRGEQYFGPGTRLTVT.

This clone was found once. V is TRBV6-6 and J is TRBJ2-4, with D possibly matching TRBD2 (5 bases). The CDR3 has 12 residues. V shed 7 bases and J shed 8 bases, with 12 bases lying between them. Germline V gene sequence: CDR1 MNHNY, CDR2 SVGAGI (reference sequence). CDR3 loop: CASTPGVDIQYF. The CDR3 coding sequence is TGTGCCAGCACTCCCGGGGTGGACATTCAGTACTTC.

This sequence joins TRBV12-3 or TRBV12-4 and TRBJ1-3; D gene unclear. Trimming stripped 6 bases from V and 4 bases from J, with 10 bases between. CDR3 length: 13 amino acids. CDR3 DNA: TGTGCCAGCAGCCGGACGCCCGGAAACACCATATATTTT. It is translated as CASSRTPGNTIYF.

The V gene is TRBV5-1, the J gene TRBJ2-1; tentatively, D is TRBD1 (5 bases). Germline V CDR1 and CDR2: SGHRS, YFSETQ. The CDR3 spans 15 residues. V was pared by 0 bases and J by 8 bases, with 15 bases between. The CDR3 DNA reads TGCGCCAGCAGCTTGGAGGGCAGGGTGATGGATGAGCAGTTCTTC. Residues: CASSLEGRVMDEQFF.

J is TRBJ2-2 and V is TRBV19, with D possibly matching TRBD1 (6 bases). Germline V gives CDR1 LNHDA, CDR2 SQIVND (reference sequence). The CDR3 length is 16 residues. V lost 9 bases, J lost 4 bases, and 21 bases lay in between. The CDR3: CASKRLQGGPTGELFF. CDR3 nucleotides: TGTGCCAGCAAAAGATTACAGGGTGGTCCCACCGGGGAGCTGTTTTTT.

The rearrangement joins TRBV28 to TRBJ1-2; no clear D gene. CDR3 size: 12 residues. Germline V gene sequence: CDR1 MDHEN, CDR2 SYDVKM. Deletions cut 6 bases from V and 7 bases from J, with 12 bases between. The CDR3 protein is CASSSGLAGYTF. The CDR3 DNA reads as TGTGCCAGCAGCTCTGGGCTGGCTGGCTACACCTTC.